This T cell receptor beta chain was profiled in a study of response to subunit inactivated influenza vaccine. In this sample, this clonotype turned up a few times. TCRdb fed the RT-PCR reads into MiXCR, producing one record per CDR3 protein. Among roughly 630,000 distinct CDR3 sequences, 12% to 15% were seen once, and the ten largest hold approximately 7.6%. The CDR3 is made up of 16 amino acids. Trimming stripped 5 bases from V and 1 base from J, with 17 bases between. The clonotype originates from a man aged 50-59 years who received an inactivated influenza vaccine. The specimen comprised PBMCs from blood, sampled around 14 days before vaccination. The chain is built from TRBV12-3 or TRBV12-4 and TRBJ1-2; maybe TRBD1 (5 bases). CDR3 amino acids: CASSISRTGRNYGYTF. CDR3 coding DNA: TGTGCCAGCAGTATAAGTAGAACGGGGCGTAACTATGGCTACACCTTC.